The 11 T cell receptor beta chains below all came from one sample that was sequenced in a study of blood T cell repertoires in COVID-19. The method was immunoSEQ multiplex PCR; TCRdb's version includes in-frame clones alone and lacks a portion of them. The sample yields about 140,000 clones, almost 80% seen once. The sequencing input was PBMCs or T cells enriched from blood (not recorded which). The receptors come from a woman aged 45-59 years who had recovered from COVID-19.

V usage is TRBV9 and J usage is TRBJ1-5; D unclear. Trimming left V 0 bases short and J 4 bases short, with 11 bases between. CDR1 and CDR2 (germline): SGDLS, YYNGEE. The CDR3 runs to 15 residues. The CDR3 loop reads CASSVEGGLNQPQHF. The CDR3 nucleotides are TGTGCCAGCAGCGTAGAGGGAGGGTTAAATCAGCCCCAGCATTTT.

V is TRBV27 and J is TRBJ1-2, with a tentative D call TRBD1 (5 bases). The ends were cut back, 5 bases at V and 3 bases at J, with 13 bases in the middle. This CDR3 is built from 14 residues. CDR1 MNHEY and CDR2 SMNVEV come from the germline V gene (reference sequence). The DNA of the CDR3 is TGTGCCAGCAGTCCGCCAGGGCTCGACTATGGCTACACCTTC. Amino acids: CASSPPGLDYGYTF.

This sequence joins TRBV7-3 and TRBJ2-3, with a tentative D call TRBD2 (5 bases). Trimming left V 6 bases short and J 5 bases short, with 18 bases between. Germline CDR1 reads SGHTA; CDR2 reads FQGTGA. The CDR3 contains 15 residues. The CDR3 reads CASSPGWGIKDTQYF. The CDR3 nucleotides are TGTGCCAGCAGTCCGGGGTGGGGAATTAAAGATACGCAGTATTTT.

This clone was observed once. The chain is built from TRBV11-2 and TRBJ1-1, with 9 bases that match TRBD1. Unmatched junction bases numbered 0, after V lost 3 bases and J lost 4 bases. There are 13 residues in the CDR3. Germline V gives CDR1 SGHAT, CDR2 FQNNGV. CDR3 sequence (DNA): TGTGCCAGCAGCTTGGGACAGGGCACTGAAGCTTTCTTT. Translating gives CASSLGQGTEAFF. The whole variable domain, filled in from reference TRBV11-2 and TRBJ1-1, reads EAGVAQSPRYKIIEKRQSVAFWCNPISGHATLYWYQQILGQGPKLLIQFQNNGVVDDSQLPKDRFSAERLKGVDSTLKIQPAKLEDSAVYLCASSLGQGTEAFFGQGTRLTVV.

This clone was detected only once. The chain employs TRBV9 and TRBJ2-2; 7 bases map to TRBD2. The CDR3 loop spans 17 amino acids. Trimming took 4 bases from V and 2 from J; bases not matched to a gene: 11. CDR1 and CDR2 from the germline V gene are SGDLS and YYNGEE. The CDR3 region has the DNA TGTGCCAGCAGCACATCCCGCCGGGAGGCAAACACCGGGGAGCTGTTTTTT. This sequence encodes CASSTSRREANTGELFF.

This clone was seen once. J is TRBJ2-3 and V is TRBV3-1 (or the pseudogene TRBV3-2); TRBD1 matches 10 bases. From germline, CDR1 is LGHDT and CDR2 YNNKEL (reference sequence). The CDR3 consists of 15 residues. V trimming: 0 bases; J trimming: 5 bases; junction bases outside the gene matches: 2. CDR3 sequence (DNA): TGTGCCAGCAGCCAAGAAGGACAGGGGGTAGATACGCAGTATTTT. Translating it yields CASSQEGQGVDTQYF.

V gene TRBV6-6 combines with J gene TRBJ1-5; 7 bases match TRBD1. Losses at the gene ends were 1 base for V and 0 bases for J; bases not matched to a gene: 3. This CDR3 has 16 residues. The germline CDR1 and CDR2 sequences are MNHNY and SVGAGI (reference sequence). The CDR3 sequence: CASSYWDSDSNQPQHF. The CDR3 coding sequence is TGTGCCAGCAGTTACTGGGACAGCGATAGCAATCAGCCCCAGCATTTT.

The chain uses TRBV11-2 and TRBJ1-1, with unresolved D. This CDR3 is built from 13 residues. Looked up from germline, CDR1 is SGHAT and CDR2 is FQNNGV. Trimming pared 4 bases from V and 3 bases from J, leaving 9 bases between. The CDR3 DNA reads TGTGCCAGCAGCTCGCTGAGGGACACTGAAGCTTTCTTT. Translation: CASSSLRDTEAFF.

CDR3 sequence: CASSESRGGGYTF. Written as DNA, the CDR3 is TGCGCCAGCAGTGAGTCAAGGGGGGGAGGCTACACCTTC. V and J are TRBV10-2 and TRBJ1-2; TRBD1 is a possible D gene (6 bases). The germline V gene has CDR1 WSHSY and CDR2 SAAADI. The CDR3 is made up of 13 amino acids. With 0 bases removed from V and 8 bases from J, the gap between germline ends came to 10 bases.

With respect to this clone: At the DNA level, this CDR3 is encoded by other sequences in the same sample as well. V is TRBV11-3 and J is TRBJ2-3; 7 nucleotides match TRBD2. CDR3 length: 16 residues. V trimming: 1 base; J trimming: 0 bases; junction bases outside the gene matches: 4. Germline V gene lookup returns CDR1 SGHNT and CDR2 YENEEA. The CDR3 spells CASSLGRRESTDTQYF. The CDR3 region has the DNA TGTGCCAGCAGCTTAGGACGGCGGGAGAGCACAGATACGCAGTATTTT. The variable domain in full, with the rest retrieved from reference TRBV11-3 and TRBJ2-3, is EAGVVQSPRYKIIEKKQPVAFWCNPISGHNTLYWYLQNLGQGPELLIRYENEEAVDDSQLPKDRFSAERLKGVDSTLKIQPAELGDSAVYLCASSLGRRESTDTQYFGPGTRLTVL.

This sequence joins TRBV28 and TRBJ1-3; D gene ambiguous. Germline-derived CDR1 and CDR2 are MDHEN and SYDVKM. The ends were cut back, 1 base at V and 0 bases at J, with 13 bases in the middle. The CDR3 has 17 residues. In DNA form, the CDR3 reads TGTGCCAGCAGTTTATTGGTCTTAGCGGCCTCTGGAAACACCATATATTTT. Its translation: CASSLLVLAASGNTIYF.